The T cell receptor (beta chain) under discussion was sequenced for a study of blood T cell repertoires in COVID-19. About the research overall: Whether acute or convalescent, the COVID-19 samples came from the United States, Italy and Spain. PBMCs, B-cell-depleted T cells, or T cells provided the cDNA or gDNA that made up the material.

CDR1 is LNHDA and CDR2 is SQIVND in the germline V gene (reference sequence). This CDR3 comprises 14 residues. Trimming shortened V by 6 bases and J by 9 bases, and 18 bases separated the two germline ends. In the source study's methods: The authors estimated nucleated cell counts from reference gene primer amplification. The repertoire was sequenced with immunoSEQ multiplex PCR; TCRdb's copy has only in-frame clones and lacks some. V, J and clone size are taken as reported in that table, and D and trimming were inferred from the DNA itself. The sample lists around 270,000 clones, around 87% occurring once.

The sequence was collected from a woman between 45 and 60 years old with acute or convalescent COVID-19. The chain combines TRBV19 with TRBJ2-1, with D perhaps matching TRBD2 (6 bases). The sample was peripheral blood. The CDR3 sequence: CASSVWGGNFEQFF. CDR3 in DNA: TGTGCCAGTAGCGTTTGGGGCGGGAATTTTGAGCAGTTCTTC.